This T cell receptor (beta chain) comes out of a study of T cells after posttransplantation cyclophosphamide. Study findings and constraints: After PTCy, TRB diversity resembled that of CNI/methotrexate controls.

Treatment was busulfan-fludarabine conditioning, a marrow graft, and cyclophosphamide on days +3 and +4. Turning to this clone: What it recognizes is unknown.

The trim removed 2 bases at V and 4 bases at J, leaving 5 bases unmatched. This CDR3 has 15 amino acids. CDR1 and CDR2 (germline): MNHNS, SASEGT. Only in-frame clones appear in the TCRdb table, and some are missing; sequencing was by immunoSEQ multiplex PCR. The sample carries some 17,000 clones, 85% to 95% recorded once. The sequence came from a male patient aged 60 to 75 who received an allogeneic stem cell transplant from a related donor and was CMV-positive. Some of these T cells may belong to the graft donor. The sample consisted of CD4+ T cells sorted from blood, taken after allogeneic stem cell transplant with posttransplant cyclophosphamide. J is TRBJ2-1 and V is TRBV6-1; 7 bases match TRBD2. Written as DNA, the CDR3 is TGTGCCAGCAGTGAAAGCCAGCGGGGTTACAATGAGCAGTTCTTC. Amino acids: CASSESQRGYNEQFF.